A selection of T cell receptor beta chains follows, all from one sample in a study of blood T cell repertoires in COVID-19. This table comes from immunoSEQ multiplex PCR, and its TCRdb copy is limited to in-frame clones, with some not included. The repertoire consists of over 55,000 clones, with roughly four fifths occurring once and the leading ten covering over 40%. The sample consisted of peripheral blood. These receptors were obtained from a human donor in a cohort sampled during active COVID-19. CDR3s include the opening cysteine and the closing phenylalanine or tryptophan. D genes are given only for firm matches. Size tells how often a clone was seen (once, few, many) or the class of an expanded clone, and some rows leave it out.

abundance | d_gene | j_gene | v_gene | CDR3aa | CDR3nt
. | . | TRBJ2-1 | TRBV6-5 | CASSQAWVPSNEQFF | TGTGCCAGCAGCCAGGCGTGGGTTCCGTCCAATGAGCAGTTCTTC
once | . | TRBJ2-1 | TRBV4-1 | CASSQQGQRGDEQFF | TGCGCCAGCAGCCAACAAGGGCAAAGGGGTGACGAGCAGTTCTTC
. | TRBD2 | TRBJ2-5 | TRBV9 | CASSERASGGLETQYF | TGTGCCAGCAGCGAGCGGGCCAGCGGGGGGTTAGAGACCCAGTACTTC
. | . | TRBJ1-5 | TRBV28 | CASSTSGIRGYDNQPQHF | .
. | . | TRBJ1-1 | TRBV2 | CASKIGHPNTEAFF | TGTGCCAGCAAGATTGGACACCCGAACACTGAAGCTTTCTTT
. | TRBD2 | TRBJ2-1 | TRBV7-3 | CASSSLAGSYNEQFF | TGTGCCAGCAGCTCACTAGCGGGGAGCTACAATGAGCAGTTCTTC
. | TRBD2 | TRBJ2-7 | TRBV9 | CASSVGRAGGGVQYF | TGTGCCAGCAGCGTAGGAAGAGCGGGGGGAGGTGTGCAGTACTTC
few | . | TRBJ1-5 | TRBV6-6 | CASSLDFLKPQHF | TGTGCCAGCAGCCTGGACTTTTTGAAGCCCCAGCATTTT
once | TRBD2 | TRBJ2-4 | TRBV28 | CASQREAKNIQYF | TGTGCCTCGCAGCGGGAAGCCAAAAACATTCAGTACTTC
. | . | TRBJ2-7 | TRBV27 | CASSPQGPYEQYF | TGTGCCAGCAGCCCCCAGGGGCCTTACGAGCAGTACTTC
. | TRBD1 | TRBJ1-2 | TRBV30 | CAWGGTVGYGYTF | TGTGCCTGGGGAGGGACAGTCGGCTATGGCTACACCTTC
. | TRBD2 | TRBJ2-7 | TRBV27 | CASSFRGAGGKSYEQYF | TGTGCCAGCAGTTTCCGGGGAGCGGGGGGGAAATCCTACGAGCAGTACTTC
. | . | TRBJ2-5 | TRBV2 | CASKQGTEETQYF | TGTGCCAGCAAGCAGGGGACGGAAGAGACCCAGTACTTC
. | TRBD2 | TRBJ2-5 | TRBV5-4 | CAVAWRGETQYF | TGTGCCGTAGCTTGGCGGGGGGAGACCCAGTACTTC
few | TRBD1 | TRBJ1-6 | TRBV5-1 | CASSLEGQDSPYNSPLHF | TGCGCCAGCAGCTTGGAGGGACAGGATAGTCCCTATAATTCACCCCTCCACTTT
once | . | TRBJ2-6 | TRBV7-3 | CASSPPPGSGANVLTF | TGTGCCAGCAGCCCTCCCCCGGGGTCTGGGGCCAACGTCCTGACTTTC
. | . | TRBJ1-4 | TRBV7-9 | CASSFRRGEKLFF | TGTGCCAGCAGCTTTCGACGCGGTGAAAAACTGTTTTTT
. | TRBD2 | TRBJ2-2 | TRBV7-9 | CASKSGLAGNTGELFF | TGTGCCAGCAAATCCGGCCTAGCGGGGAACACCGGGGAGCTGTTTTTT
. | . | TRBJ1-4 | TRBV7-6 | CASSKTANEKLFF | TGTGCCAGCAGCAAGACAGCTAATGAAAAACTGTTTTTT
. | . | TRBJ2-3 | TRBV2 | CASGFSEAQYF | TGTGCCAGCGGTTTTAGCGAAGCGCAGTATTTT
few | TRBD1 | TRBJ2-7 | TRBV23-1 | CASSPRDRSYEQYF | TGCGCCAGCAGCCCACGGGACAGGTCCTACGAGCAGTACTTC
. | TRBD1 | TRBJ1-4 | TRBV11-3 | CASSITGQGEEKLFF | TGTGCCAGCAGTATTACGGGACAGGGTGAGGAAAAACTGTTTTTT
. | TRBD2 | TRBJ2-1 | TRBV10-3 | CAIRDPGLGYNEQFF | TGTGCCATCAGAGATCCGGGACTAGGATACAATGAGCAGTTCTTC
. | . | TRBJ2-3 | TRBV30 | CAIRHPGTDTQYF | TGTGCCATTAGACACCCTGGGACAGATACGCAGTATTTT
. | TRBD1 | TRBJ2-7 | TRBV13 | CASSLSGTGPTYEQYF | TGTGCCAGCAGCCTGTCCGGGACAGGGCCGACCTACGAGCAGTACTTC
. | . | TRBJ2-3 | TRBV7-3 | CASSVLPSSRTDTQYF | TGTGCCAGCAGTGTCCTCCCTAGCAGCCGCACAGATACGCAGTATTTT
. | TRBD2 | TRBJ2-5 | TRBV3-1/TRBV3-2 | CASSQRNSGVQETQYF | TGTGCCAGCAGCCAAAGAAACAGCGGGGTGCAAGAGACCCAGTACTTC
few | TRBD2 | TRBJ2-3 | TRBV9 | CASSVGLAGDTDTQYF | TGTGCCAGCAGCGTAGGACTAGCGGGGGACACAGATACGCAGTATTTT
once | . | TRBJ1-4 | TRBV6-2/TRBV6-3 | CASSSRVLEEKLFF | TGTGCCAGCAGTTCTCGGGTCCTGGAGGAAAAACTGTTTTTT
few | . | TRBJ2-7 | TRBV18 | CASSRSSGSTPYEQYF | TGTGCCAGCTCACGAAGCAGCGGGTCCACCCCCTACGAGCAGTACTTC
. | TRBD1 | TRBJ1-2 | TRBV29-1 | CSVGDNRGLYGYTF | TGCAGCGTGGGGGACAACAGGGGGCTGTATGGCTACACCTTC
. | . | TRBJ2-1 | TRBV19 | CASSLGPWNEQFF | TGTGCCAGTAGTCTGGGGCCGTGGAATGAGCAGTTCTTC
. | . | TRBJ2-3 | TRBV5-1 | CASSRDMGADTQYF | TGCGCCAGCAGCCGGGACATGGGGGCGGATACGCAGTATTTT
. | TRBD2 | TRBJ2-3 | TRBV29-1 | CSVQNPGLAGGGRPPDTQYF | TGCAGCGTTCAAAACCCGGGACTAGCGGGGGGGGGTCGCCCCCCAGATACGCAGTATTTT
. | . | TRBJ2-5 | TRBV7-8 | CASSLGTVRETQYF | TGTGCCAGCAGCTTAGGGACAGTCCGAGAGACCCAGTACTTC
. | . | TRBJ2-5 | TRBV28 | CASSSSQETQYF | TGTGCCAGCAGTTCCTCGCAAGAGACCCAGTACTTC
. | TRBD1 | TRBJ1-1 | TRBV30 | CAWSGDRGTEAFF | TGTGCCTGGAGTGGGGACAGGGGCACTGAAGCTTTCTTT
. | . | TRBJ1-6 | TRBV27 | CASTLGTVLSPLHF | TGTGCCAGCACCCTGGGTACAGTGTTGTCACCCCTCCACTTT
. | TRBD2 | TRBJ2-2 | TRBV7-8 | CASSPWGGNTGELFF | TGTGCCAGCAGCCCCTGGGGGGGTAACACCGGGGAGCTGTTTTTT
few | TRBD1 | TRBJ2-2 | TRBV10-1 | CASSKQGQGLAGELFF | TGCGCCAGCTCAAAGCAGGGACAGGGGCTTGCCGGGGAGCTGTTTTTT
. | . | TRBJ1-1 | TRBV5-1 | CASSLAAGRAGAEAFF | TGCGCCAGCAGCTTGGCGGCGGGCAGGGCGGGGGCTGAAGCTTTCTTT
. | TRBD2 | TRBJ2-5 | TRBV5-5 | CASSLALAGTQETQYF | TGTGCCAGCAGCTTGGCACTAGCGGGGACCCAAGAGACCCAGTACTTC